The 11 T cell receptor beta chains listed next were all sequenced from one sample in a study of vaccination and CD4 T cells after COVID-19. Specified treatment: 10-day PBMC culture with coronavirus spike peptide pools or control peptides (ViraFEST assay). Gathered ahead of the COVID-19 pandemic (2011-2018) were the CD4+ T cells of the unexposed donor. The antigens of these receptors remain unknown. Once obtained from cultured CD4+ T cells, the DNA was sequenced using the Oncomine TCR Beta short-read assay. In this case, cultured CD4+ T cells provided the extracted genomic DNA. TCRdb re-analysed the PCR reads in MiXCR, keeping a single row per CDR3 protein. The sample consists of some 9,000 distinct CDR3 sequences, 28% of them appearing once. The sequenced sample was CD4+ T cells from blood, cultured in vitro. The source of these receptors is a human donor in good health.

In this sample, this clonotype turned up a few times. The chain is built from TRBV5-4 and TRBJ1-1; D call uncertain. Trimming shortened V by 0 bases and J by 0 bases, and 9 bases separated the two germline ends. The CDR3 has 15 residues. The germline gives CDR1 SGHNT, CDR2 YYREEE (reference sequence). CDR3 amino acids: CASSLAGPMNTEAFF. CDR3 sequence (DNA): TGTGCCAGCAGCTTGGCGGGCCCAATGAACACTGAAGCTTTCTTT.

The sample holds a few counts of this clonotype. The rearrangement uses TRBV21-1 and TRBJ1-5; TRBD1 is taken as the D call from the table, unchecked against the DNA. TRBV21-1 is shown as a pseudogene. This CDR3 spans 19 amino acids. The CDR3 DNA reads as TGTGCCAGCAGCAAAGGGGGACAGGGGGCGATTGTGGACAATCAGCCCCAGCATTTT. Translation gives CASSKGGQGAIVDNQPQHF.

The V gene is TRBV30, the J gene TRBJ1-2; no clear D. V dropped 3 bases and J dropped 4 bases, with 6 bases sitting between them. The V gene's germline CDR1 is GTSNPN and CDR2 SVGIG (reference sequence). The CDR3 runs 11 residues. CDR3 DNA: TGTGCCTGGAGCACACGCTATGGCTACACCTTC. Its protein product is CAWSTRYGYTF.

This clonotype was detected only a few times. The chain couples TRBV6-2 or TRBV6-3 to TRBJ2-2; 8 nucleotides align to TRBD2. V was clipped by 6 bases and J by 6 bases; unmatched bases: 9. Germline CDR1 reads MNHEY; CDR2 reads SVGEGT. The CDR3 covers 15 residues. The CDR3 sequence: CASRLGLEEAGELFF. In DNA, the CDR3 is TGTGCCAGCAGATTGGGACTAGAAGAGGCCGGGGAGCTGTTTTTT.

This clonotype has a handful of counts. The chain couples TRBV2 to TRBJ1-2; TRBD1 agrees at 10 bases. After removal of 7 bases from V and 8 bases from J, the junction contained 10 bases not matched to a gene. This CDR3 spans 14 amino acids. Per the germline V gene, CDR1 is SNHLY and CDR2 is FYNNEI. This CDR3 reads CASTGHGTGEGYTF. The DNA of the CDR3 is TGTGCCAGCACCGGACACGGGACAGGGGAAGGCTACACCTTC. Looking up the rest from reference TRBV2 and TRBJ1-2 gives the full variable domain: EPEVTQTPSHQVTQMGQEVILRCVPISNHLYFYWYRQILGQKVEFLVSFYNNEISEKSEIFDDQFSVERPDGSNFTLKIRSTKLEDSAMYFCASTGHGTGEGYTFGSGTRLTVV.

This chain joins TRBV14 and TRBJ2-5; TRBD1 matches at 10 bases. Germline V gene data show CDR1 as SGHDN and CDR2 as FVKESK. There are 17 residues in the CDR3. Trimming took 2 bases from V and 2 from J; bases not matched to a gene: 8. CDR3 in amino acids: CASSQPQGGQGQETQYF. DNA of the CDR3: TGTGCCAGCAGCCAACCCCAGGGGGGACAGGGGCAAGAGACCCAGTACTTC.

On this clonotype itself: A read error may account for a junction end that differs from germline. The rearrangement joins TRBV7-7 to TRBJ1-1; D is undetermined. The CDR3 is 13 amino acids. Germline loops: CDR1 SSHAT, CDR2 FNYEAQ (reference sequence). The CDR3 DNA sequence: TGTGCTAGCAGCTCGGACGGTTTTGGTGAAGCTTTCTTT. This encodes CASSSDGFGEAFF.

CDR3 bases: TGTGCCAGCAGCTTAACGGCCTCGGTAGCGGGAGGTGTCGAGCAGTACTTC. It yields the protein CASSLTASVAGGVEQYF. The chain joins TRBV27 to TRBJ2-7; 10 nucleotides match TRBD2. This CDR3 has 17 residues. Germline V lookup: CDR1 MNHEY, CDR2 SMNVEV (reference sequence). Losses at the gene ends were 6 bases for V and 6 bases for J; bases not matched to a gene: 17.

This clonotype has only a few counts. The V gene is TRBV18, the J gene TRBJ1-6; D gene uncertain. The CDR3 contains 14 residues. Germline CDR1 KGHSH, CDR2 LQKENI. Trimming removed 4 bases at V and 14 bases at J, with 18 bases between. In DNA form, the CDR3 reads TGTGCCAGCTCACAGCTTCCGGACCTGGGGACCCTCCACTTT. This gives the protein CASSQLPDLGTLHF.

The chain employs TRBV28 and TRBJ1-2; the D is unclear. This CDR3 comprises 13 residues. The germline V gene encodes CDR1 MDHEN and CDR2 SYDVKM. Trimming removed 5 bases at V and 6 bases at J, with 13 bases between. DNA for the CDR3: TGTGCCAGCAGTGTAGGAGGGTGGGATGGCTACACCTTC. Its protein is CASSVGGWDGYTF.

This clonotype was detected a few times. The chain recombines TRBV5-6 with TRBJ1-1; D might be TRBD1 (5 bases). The V and J ends lost 1 base and 3 bases respectively, with 13 bases between them. CDR1 SGHDT and CDR2 YYEEEE come from the germline V gene. The CDR3 has 15 amino acids. The CDR3 is CASSLSQGEYTEAFF. DNA for the CDR3: TGTGCCAGCAGCTTGTCCCAGGGTGAATACACTGAAGCTTTCTTT.